A selection of T cell receptor beta chains follows, all from one sample in a study of molecular identifiers for immune sequencing clone quantification. From the PCR reads, TCRdb called clonotypes with MiXCR, one entry per CDR3 protein. Here the sample spans some 320,000 distinct CDR3 sequences, over 20% being singletons. Specimen: naive CD8+ T cells from blood, with Jurkat cell RNA spiked in. These receptor sequences come from a human donor in good health. Some libraries in this study had Jurkat cell RNA spiked in. CDR3s include the opening cysteine and the closing phenylalanine or tryptophan. The D gene is left open where the match is weak. A row's size may be missing; if present it is once, few, many or a size class.

few	17	TRBV20-1	TRBJ1-6	TRBD1	CSAREGQGAWWNSPLHF	TGCAGTGCTAGAGAGGGACAGGGGGCCTGGTGGAATTCACCCCTCCACTTT
many	12	TRBV29-1	TRBJ2-5	.	CSVEGSQETQYF	TGCAGCGTTGAGGGCAGTCAAGAGACCCAGTACTTC
.	15	TRBV13	TRBJ1-1	TRBD1	CASSSQHRGNTEAFF	TGTGCCAGCAGCTCACAACACAGGGGGAACACTGAAGCTTTCTTT
.	16	TRBV7-2	TRBJ2-3	TRBD2	CASSKRYGGGTDTQYF	TGTGCCAGCAGTAAGCGGTACGGCGGGGGGACAGATACGCAGTATTTT
.	13	TRBV5-3	TRBJ1-1	.	CASSGPPSTEAFF	TGTGCCAGCAGCGGACCACCCAGCACTGAAGCTTTCTTT
.	14	TRBV5-3	TRBJ1-1	.	CTSSFGHSNTEAFF	TGTACCAGCAGCTTCGGACACTCGAACACTGAAGCTTTCTTT
.	18	TRBV4-3	TRBJ2-3	TRBD1	CASSQDLAGGDPRDTQYF	TGCGCCAGCAGCCAAGACCTAGCAGGGGGCGACCCCAGGGATACGCAGTATTTT
.	14	TRBV24-1	TRBJ2-3	TRBD2	CATASGGSTDTQYF	TGTGCCACTGCCTCGGGGGGTAGCACAGATACGCAGTATTTT
.	15	TRBV4-3	TRBJ2-7	.	CASSQDPQGRAEQYF	TGCGCCAGCAGCCAAGATCCCCAGGGGAGGGCAGAGCAGTACTTC
.	12	TRBV28	TRBJ2-5	.	CARSFPQGPQYF	TGTGCCCGCAGTTTCCCCCAGGGGCCCCAGTACTTC
.	17	TRBV11-2	TRBJ2-5	TRBD1	CASSFPLDREPQEIQYF	TGTGCCAGCAGTTTCCCCCTGGACAGGGAGCCCCAAGAGATCCAGTACTTC
.	15	TRBV7-9	TRBJ2-4	TRBD2	CASSPTSGIENIRYF	TGTGCCAGCAGTCCGACTAGCGGGATCGAAAACATTCGGTACTTC
many	16	TRBV7-8	TRBJ2-2	.	CASSLVLTSNTGELFF	TGTGCCAGCAGCTTAGTCCTGACCTCTAACACCGGGGAGCTGTTTTTT
.	15	TRBV7-8	TRBJ2-5	.	CASSLDTLYQETQYF	TGTGCCAGCAGCCTCGATACTTTGTACCAAGAGACCCAGTACTTC
few	15	TRBV10-3	TRBJ1-1	.	CAISEEGHQYTEAFF	TGTGCCATCAGTGAGGAGGGCCACCAATACACTGAAGCTTTCTTT
once	15	TRBV6-5	TRBJ2-7	.	CASSYSGEHSCEQYF	TGTGCCAGCAGTTACTCGGGGGAGCACTCCTGCGAGCAGTACTTC
.	17	TRBV4-3	TRBJ2-7	.	CASSQDFGGVLSYEQYF	TGCGCCAGCAGCCAAGATTTCGGCGGGGTACTCTCCTACGAGCAGTACTTC
.	14	TRBV6-1	TRBJ2-2	.	CASSLARFTGELFF	TGTGCTTCCAGTCTAGCGAGATTCACCGGGGAGCTGTTTTTT
few	14	TRBV19	TRBJ2-3	TRBD1	CASSMRGGGDTQYF	TGTGCCAGTAGTATGAGAGGGGGCGGAGATACGCAGTATTTT
many	14	TRBV7-9	TRBJ2-3	.	CASSFSGPTDTQYF	TGTGCCAGCAGCTTTAGCGGTCCCACAGATACGCAGTATTTT
.	14	TRBV27	TRBJ1-5	TRBD1	CASSNRGSSQPQHF	TGTGCCAGCAGTAACAGGGGAAGCAGTCAGCCCCAGCATTTT
many	15	TRBV3-1	TRBJ1-6	.	CASSQGEGHNSPLHF	TGTGCCAGCAGCCAGGGCGAAGGACACAATTCACCCCTCCACTTT
.	15	TRBV6-5	TRBJ2-7	TRBD1	CASSYLGTGGSEQYF	TGTGCCAGCAGTTATTTGGGGACAGGGGGATCCGAGCAGTACTTC
few	12	TRBV7-9	TRBJ2-7	.	CASSRGFYEQYF	TGTGCCAGCAGCCGTGGGTTTTACGAGCAGTACTTC
many	15	TRBV12-5	TRBJ2-1	.	CASGSPVDRTNEQFF	TGTGCTAGTGGTTCCCCCGTAGACAGAACCAATGAGCAGTTCTTC